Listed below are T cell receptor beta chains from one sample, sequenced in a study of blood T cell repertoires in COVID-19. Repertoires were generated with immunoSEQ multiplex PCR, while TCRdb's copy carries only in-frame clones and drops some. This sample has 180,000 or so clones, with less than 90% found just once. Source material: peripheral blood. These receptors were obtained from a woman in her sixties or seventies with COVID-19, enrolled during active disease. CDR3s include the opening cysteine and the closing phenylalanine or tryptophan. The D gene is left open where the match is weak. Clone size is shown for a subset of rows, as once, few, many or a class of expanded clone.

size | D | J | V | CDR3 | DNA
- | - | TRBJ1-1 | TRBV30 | CAWSGETEAFF | TGTGCCTGGAGTGGGGAGACTGAAGCTTTCTTT
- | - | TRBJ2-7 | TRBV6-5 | CASSYSREQYF | TGTGCCAGCAGTTACTCGCGGGAGCAGTACTTC
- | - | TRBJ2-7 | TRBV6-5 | CASSYSGASYEQYF | TGTGCCAGCAGTTACTCGGGGGCCTCCTACGAGCAGTACTTC
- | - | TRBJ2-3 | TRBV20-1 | CSASRGNTQYF | TGCAGTGCTAGTAGGGGTAATACGCAGTATTTT
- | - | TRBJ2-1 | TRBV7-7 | CASSPTSLLYNEQFF | TGTGCTAGCAGCCCTACTTCGCTTTTGTACAATGAGCAGTTCTTC
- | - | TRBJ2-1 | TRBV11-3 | CASSSLAAEQFF | TGTGCCAGCAGCTCTTTAGCCGCTGAGCAGTTCTTC
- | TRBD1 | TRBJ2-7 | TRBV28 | CASRSQPGQGTLEQYF | TGTGCCAGCCGATCTCAGCCGGGACAGGGCACCTTGGAGCAGTACTTC
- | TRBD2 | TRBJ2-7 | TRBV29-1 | CSVDGEGSEQYF | TGCAGCGTTGACGGGGAGGGTAGCGAGCAGTACTTC
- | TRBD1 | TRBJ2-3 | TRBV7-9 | CASSLGGRGRPDTQYF | TGTGCCAGCAGCTTAGGCGGCAGGGGGCGACCAGATACGCAGTATTTT
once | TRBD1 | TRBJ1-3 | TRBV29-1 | CSVKETGAGNTIYF | TGCAGCGTTAAAGAGACAGGGGCTGGAAACACCATATATTTT
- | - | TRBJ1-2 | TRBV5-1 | CASSLEGGGYTF | TGCGCCAGCAGCTTGGAAGGAGGAGGCTACACCTTT
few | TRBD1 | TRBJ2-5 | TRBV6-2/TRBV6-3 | CASSYPGQYEYQETQYF | TGTGCCAGCAGTTACCCGGGACAGTACGAGTACCAAGAGACCCAGTACTTC
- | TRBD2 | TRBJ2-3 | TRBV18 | CASSPPASGSTTQYF | TGTGCCAGCTCACCACCGGCTAGCGGGAGTACTACGCAGTATTTT
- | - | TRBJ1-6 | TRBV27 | CASSLEGNSNSPLHF | TGTGCCAGCAGTTTAGAGGGAAATTCTAATTCACCCCTCCACTTT
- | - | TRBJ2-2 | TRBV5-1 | CASSLGRPTGELFF | TGCGCCAGCAGCTTGGGTCGTCCGACCGGGGAGCTGTTTTTT
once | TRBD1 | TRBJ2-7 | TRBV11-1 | CASSLRTGGSYEQYF | TGTGCCAGCAGCTTGCGGACAGGGGGCTCCTACGAGCAGTACTTC
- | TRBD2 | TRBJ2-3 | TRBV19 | CASTDAPLLAGSTDTQYF | TGTGCCAGTACCGATGCCCCCCTACTAGCGGGAAGCACAGATACGCAGTATTTT
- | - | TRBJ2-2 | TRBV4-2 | CASSQDQDSYTGELFF | TGTGCCAGCAGCCAAGATCAGGACTCATACACCGGGGAGCTGTTTTTT
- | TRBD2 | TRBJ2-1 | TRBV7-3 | CASSAPSGSSYNEQFF | TGTGCCAGCAGCGCCCCTAGCGGGAGTTCCTACAATGAGCAGTTCTTC
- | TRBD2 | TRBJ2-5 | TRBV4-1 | CASSHGLAGGLETQYF | TGCGCCAGCAGCCACGGACTAGCGGGAGGGTTGGAGACCCAGTACTTC
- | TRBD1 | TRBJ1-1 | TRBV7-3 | CASSLLGQGNTEAFF | TGTGCCAGCAGCTTACTGGGACAGGGGAACACTGAAGCTTTCTTT
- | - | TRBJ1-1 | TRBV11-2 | CASSLGRQGNTEAFF | TGTGCCAGCAGCTTAGGTAGGCAGGGGAACACTGAAGCTTTCTTT
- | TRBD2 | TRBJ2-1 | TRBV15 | CATSRVLAGVEQFF | TGTGCCACCAGCAGAGTCCTAGCGGGAGTTGAGCAGTTCTTC
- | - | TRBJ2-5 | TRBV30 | CGAEGRETQYF | TGTGGCGCGGAGGGTCGGGAGACCCAGTACTTC
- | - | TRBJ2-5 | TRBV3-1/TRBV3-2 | CASSQDIRDQETQYF | TGTGCCAGCAGCCAAGATATCCGGGACCAAGAGACCCAGTACTTC
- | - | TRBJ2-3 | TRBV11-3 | CASSLRTARGDTQYF | TGTGCCAGCAGCCTACGGACAGCTCGGGGCGATACGCAGTATTTT
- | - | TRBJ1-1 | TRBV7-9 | CASSQGGTEAFF | TGTGCCAGCAGCCAGGGTGGCACTGAAGCTTTCTTT
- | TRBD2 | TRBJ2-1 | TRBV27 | CASSLSLYGSGTSINEQFF | TGTGCCAGCAGTTTATCCCTATACGGTTCCGGGACTAGCATCAATGAGCAGTTCTTC
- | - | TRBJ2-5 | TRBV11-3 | CASSPFGAEETQYF | TGTGCCAGCAGCCCGTTTGGGGCGGAGGAGACCCAGTACTTC
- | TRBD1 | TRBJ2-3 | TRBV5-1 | CASSRGQGADTQYF | TGCGCCAGCAGCCGCGGACAGGGGGCAGATACGCAGTATTTT
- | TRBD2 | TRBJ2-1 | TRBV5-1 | CASSLGLAGGINEQFF | TGCGCCAGCAGCCTCGGACTAGCGGGCGGGATAAATGAGCAGTTCTTC
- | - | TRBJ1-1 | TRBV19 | CASSRGTEAFF | TGTGCCAGTAGTAGAGGGACTGAAGCTTTCTTT
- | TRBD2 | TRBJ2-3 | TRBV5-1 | CASSRGGFSTDTQYF | TGCGCCAGCAGCCGCGGGGGATTCTCCACAGATACGCAGTATTTT
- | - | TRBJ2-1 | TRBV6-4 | CASSPRGDGYNEQFF | TGTGCCAGCAGCCCCAGGGGGGACGGGTACAATGAGCAGTTCTTC
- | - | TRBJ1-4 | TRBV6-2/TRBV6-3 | CASSAGEKLFF | TGTGCCAGCAGTGCAGGCGAAAAACTGTTTTTT
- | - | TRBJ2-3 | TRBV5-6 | CASSFALESTDTQYF | TGTGCCAGCAGCTTCGCCCTAGAGAGCACAGATACGCAGTATTTT
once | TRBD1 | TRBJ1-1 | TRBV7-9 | CASSREQGDTEAFF | TGTGCCAGCAGCAGGGAACAGGGGGACACTGAAGCTTTCTTT
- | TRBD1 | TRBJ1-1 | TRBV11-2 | CASRSDRGFEAFF | TGTGCCAGCAGATCTGACAGGGGGTTTGAAGCTTTCTTT
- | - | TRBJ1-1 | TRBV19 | CASSDPLGGSIGTEAFF | TGTGCCAGTAGTGACCCACTCGGAGGTTCCATCGGTACTGAAGCTTTCTTT
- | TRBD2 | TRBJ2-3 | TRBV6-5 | CASSYLTSGTTDTQYF | TGTGCCAGCAGTTACCTGACTAGCGGGACCACAGATACGCAGTATTTT
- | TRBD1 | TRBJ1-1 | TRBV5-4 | CASSSPGQGTEAFF | TGTGCCAGCAGCTCACCGGGACAGGGGACTGAAGCTTTCTTT
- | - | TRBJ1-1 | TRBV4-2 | CASSQDPQGITEAFF | TGTGCCAGCAGCCAAGATCCCCAGGGTATTACTGAAGCTTTCTTT
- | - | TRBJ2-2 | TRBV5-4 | CASSTGRGTAGELFF | TGTGCCAGCAGTACAGGGAGAGGAACGGCCGGGGAGCTGTTTTTT
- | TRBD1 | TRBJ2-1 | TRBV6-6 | CASSSPATGGRGEQFF | TGTGCCAGCAGTTCCCCGGCGACAGGGGGAAGAGGTGAGCAGTTCTTC
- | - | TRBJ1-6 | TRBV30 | CAWSKEAENSPLHF | TGTGCCTGGAGTAAAGAGGCGGAGAATTCACCCCTCCACTTT
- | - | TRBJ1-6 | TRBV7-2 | CASSPQGQNNSPLHF | TGTGCCAGCAGCCCACAGGGACAAAATAATTCACCCCTCCACTTT
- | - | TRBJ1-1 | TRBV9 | CASTPGSNTEAFF | TGTGCCAGCACTCCGGGGTCGAACACTGAAGCTTTCTTT
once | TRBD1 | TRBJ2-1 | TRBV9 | CASSVLPSDRKNNEQFF | TGTGCCAGCAGCGTACTCCCATCGGACAGGAAAAACAATGAGCAGTTCTTC